The 14 T cell receptor beta chains below come from one sample, sequenced in a study of OX40 agonist ivuxolimab in advanced cancers. The method was the immunoSEQ multiplex PCR assay. TCRdb stores this immuneACCESS table with in-frame sequences only. Part of the clones is absent; in the studies checked, under half of the shortfall reflects unresolved V genes, and no reason is known for the rest. The sample includes roughly 50,000 clones, with under 95% observed a single time. Of the sample, 8.7% is held by the ten largest clones. The source material was CD4+ or CD8+ T cells sorted from blood, sampled in a trial of the OX40 agonist ivuxolimab. Source of these receptors: an adult with an advanced solid tumor such as melanoma, head and neck, liver or kidney cancer.

In its sample, this clone was seen a few times. The chain links TRBV29-1 to TRBJ2-7, with TRBD1 identical over 7 bases. The CDR3 length is 13 residues. The ends lost 7 bases at V and 0 bases at J; junction bases unmatched: 6. Per germline, CDR1 SQVTM and CDR2 ANQGSEA. For the CDR3, the DNA is TGCAGCGCCGTACAGGGGAGCTCCTACGAGCAGTACTTC. It specifies CSAVQGSSYEQYF.

The CDR3 nucleotides are TGTGCCAGCAGCACCGGAATACCCACGGACAGGGGCCCGTACAATGAGCAGTTCTTC. Translating gives CASSTGIPTDRGPYNEQFF. The chain joins TRBV7-8 to TRBJ2-1, with TRBD1 matching over 9 bases. There are 19 residues in the CDR3. CDR1 SGHVS and CDR2 FQNEAQ come from the germline V gene. V was clipped by 5 bases and J by 4 bases; unmatched bases: 18.

This chain uses TRBV19 with TRBJ1-5; possibly TRBD1 for D (5 bases). CDR3 length: 13 amino acids. The V and J ends lost 10 bases and 0 bases respectively, with 10 bases between them. Germline V gives CDR1 LNHDA, CDR2 SQIVND (reference sequence). The CDR3 nucleotides are TGTGCCACTGTTGACAGTAGCAATCAGCCCCAGCATTTT. This codes for CATVDSSNQPQHF.

J is TRBJ2-1 and V is TRBV19, with 9 positions matching TRBD1. The germline V gene encodes CDR1 LNHDA and CDR2 SQIVND (reference sequence). The CDR3 is made up of 15 amino acids. V shed 10 bases and J 8 bases; nucleotides not matched to a gene: 15. This CDR3 is CATSVRDRAVDEQFF. The CDR3 DNA follows: TGTGCCACTTCCGTGCGGGACAGGGCCGTCGATGAGCAGTTCTTC.

J is TRBJ1-5 and V is TRBV9; no reliable D call. Trimming shortened V by 0 bases and J by 7 bases, and 14 bases separated the two germline ends. The length of the CDR3 is 15 residues. CDR1 and CDR2 from the germline V gene are SGDLS and YYNGEE. This CDR3 is CASSVGVDPRQPQHF. The CDR3 nucleotides read TGTGCCAGCAGCGTAGGGGTGGACCCCAGACAGCCCCAGCATTTT. The full variable domain, its missing parts supplied by reference TRBV9 and TRBJ1-5, is DSGVTQTPKHLITATGQRVTLRCSPRSGDLSVYWYQQSLDQGLQFLIQYYNGEERAKGNILERFSAQQFPDLHSELNLSSLELGDSALYFCASSVGVDPRQPQHFGDGTRLSIL.

In DNA form, the CDR3 reads TGTGCCAGCAGCTTCTACCGTGGGGAGACCCAGTACTTC. Translated: CASSFYRGETQYF. This chain uses TRBV7-6 with TRBJ2-5; unclear D gene. The CDR3 has 13 residues. V was pared by 3 bases and J by 5 bases, with 10 bases between. From germline, CDR1 is SGHVS and CDR2 FNYEAQ.

This chain's CDR3 is CASSDPGQGTSGRADGYNEQFF. The CDR3 region has the DNA TGTGCCAGCAGTGATCCGGGACAGGGGACTAGCGGGAGGGCCGATGGCTACAATGAGCAGTTCTTC. The V and J genes are TRBV2 and TRBJ2-1, with 16 bases aligning to TRBD2. The junction had 17 bases not matched to a gene; V was cut back by 3 bases and J by 3 bases. The CDR3 spans 22 residues. The V gene's germline CDR1 is SNHLY and CDR2 FYNNEI.

The chain has TRBV30 and TRBJ1-4; unclear D gene. CDR3 length: 12 amino acids. Germline assignment: CDR1 GTSNPN and CDR2 SVGIG (reference sequence). V shed 0 bases and J shed 8 bases, with 7 bases lying between them. The CDR3 bases are TGTGCCTGGAGTGTTCTGGGGGAAAAACTGTTTTTT. Protein product: CAWSVLGEKLFF.

This sequence joins TRBV28 and TRBJ2-1, with D maybe TRBD2 (5 bases). CDR1 and CDR2 (germline): MDHEN, SYDVKM. This CDR3 has 16 residues. The ends were cut back, 5 bases at V and 8 bases at J, with 22 bases in the middle. The CDR3 DNA reads as TGTGCCAGCAGTCCGGGATCAACCCCCGGATCGGATGAGCAGTTCTTC. Its protein product is CASSPGSTPGSDEQFF. Full variable domain (missing parts from reference TRBV28 and TRBJ2-1): DVKVTQSSRYLVKRTGEKVFLECVQDMDHENMFWYRQDPGLGLRLIYFSYDVKMKEKGDIPEGYSVSREKKERFSLILESASTNQTSMYLCASSPGSTPGSDEQFFGPGTRLTVL.

The chain combines TRBV19 with TRBJ1-2, with TRBD1 identical over 8 bases. The germline CDR1 and CDR2 sequences are LNHDA and SQIVND (reference sequence). The CDR3 contains 18 residues. The V and J ends lost 3 bases and 3 bases, in that order; junction bases with no gene match: 15. CDR3 amino acids: CASSILGQGQEPDYGYTF. The CDR3 DNA reads as TGTGCCAGTAGTATCCTTGGACAGGGCCAAGAACCAGACTATGGCTACACCTTC.

The rearrangement links TRBV7-2 to TRBJ1-1; the D gene is possibly TRBD1 (5 bases). The germline V and J ends were trimmed by 5 bases and 3 bases, with 13 bases remaining between them. CDR1 and CDR2 (germline): SGHTA, FQGNSA. This CDR3 has 14 amino acids. The CDR3 nucleotides are TGTGCCAGCAGCGGCGCAGGGTTTGACACTGAAGCTTTCTTT. Its translation: CASSGAGFDTEAFF.

The CDR3 DNA reads as TGTGCCAGCAGCGTGGGGGGCACTGAGCAGTTCTTC. It is translated as CASSVGGTEQFF. V gene TRBV9 combines with J gene TRBJ2-1; D may match TRBD1 or TRBD2 (6 bases each). Germline V gene sequence: CDR1 SGDLS, CDR2 YYNGEE. Deletions cut 2 bases from V and 9 bases from J, with 9 bases between. This CDR3 has 12 amino acids.

CDR3 sequence (DNA): TGTGCCAGCAGTAGGGCTGACGGAGGCTCCTACAATGAGCAGTTCTTC. Translated, it gives CASSRADGGSYNEQFF. J is TRBJ2-1 and V is TRBV27, with D possibly TRBD2 on 5 matching bases. The CDR3 contains 16 residues. The V end lost 5 bases, the J end lost 0 bases, and 14 bases lay between the germline ends. Germline-derived CDR1 and CDR2 are MNHEY and SMNVEV (reference sequence).

The chain uses TRBV4-1 and TRBJ2-1; D is possibly TRBD1 (6 bases). CDR3 length equals 15 residues. CDR1 MGHRA and CDR2 YSYEKL come from the germline V gene. V shed 3 bases and J shed 2 bases, with 11 bases lying between them. The CDR3 nucleotides are TGCGCCAGCAGCCAGACACAGGGTCCCTACAATGAGCAGTTCTTC. Encoded protein: CASSQTQGPYNEQFF.